These 15 T cell receptor beta chains came from one sample sequenced in a study of OX40 agonist ivuxolimab in advanced cancers. Method: immunoSEQ multiplex PCR; TCRdb's copy keeps in-frame clones and lacks some. The top ten hold approximately 14% of the sample, which has tens of thousands of clones, 85% to 90% seen once. This sample comprised CD4+ or CD8+ T cells sorted from blood, obtained in a trial of the OX40 agonist ivuxolimab. Source of these receptors: an adult with an advanced solid tumor such as melanoma, head and neck, liver or kidney cancer.

The chain employs TRBV19 and TRBJ2-1; TRBD2 aligns across 8 bases. V gave up 9 bases and J gave up 8 bases; unmatched junction bases: 24. Germline-derived CDR1 and CDR2 are LNHDA and SQIVND (reference sequence). The CDR3 length is 18 residues. The chain's CDR3 is CASGISGTRGVLLDEQFF. The CDR3 DNA reads TGTGCCAGCGGAATCTCTGGGACTAGGGGGGTCCTACTCGATGAGCAGTTCTTC.

V usage is TRBV7-9 and J usage is TRBJ1-3; D gene uncertain. There are 14 residues in the CDR3. Germline CDR1 reads SEHNR; CDR2 reads FQNEAQ (reference sequence). With 5 bases removed from V and 0 bases from J, the gap between germline ends came to 8 bases. The chain's CDR3 is CASSAGTSGNTIYF. In DNA form, the CDR3 reads TGTGCCAGCAGCGCCGGTACCTCTGGAAACACCATATATTTT.

Here the CDR3 reads CASSLEVNQPQHF. CDR3 nucleotides: TGTGCCAGCAGCTTAGAGGTTAATCAGCCCCAGCATTTT. The rearrangement joins TRBV11-2 to TRBJ1-5; no clear D gene. Germline lookup yields CDR1 SGHAT and CDR2 FQNNGV. The CDR3 length is 13 residues. The V gene lost 0 bases and the J gene lost 4 bases, with 4 bases spanning the gap.

This clone is a singleton in its sample. This chain uses TRBV7-9 with TRBJ2-7; 7 positions match TRBD2. The CDR3 runs 14 residues. V lost 5 bases and J lost 6; bases outside the gene matches: 10. The V gene's germline CDR1 is SEHNR and CDR2 FQNEAQ (reference sequence). The CDR3 spells CASSPGGGVSEQYF. As DNA, the CDR3 is TGTGCCAGCAGCCCTGGGGGAGGGGTGAGCGAGCAGTACTTC.

The chain is built from TRBV6-5 and TRBJ2-1; TRBD1 agrees at 8 bases. Unmatched junction bases numbered 9, after V lost 8 bases and J lost 9 bases. The CDR3 contains 13 residues. CDR1 MNHEY and CDR2 SVGAGI come from the germline V gene. For the CDR3, the DNA is TGTGCCAGCCTGACAGGGGCCAGGGGTGAGCAGTTCTTC. It codes for CASLTGARGEQFF.

This clone was detected only a few times. This rearrangement joins TRBV7-9 to TRBJ2-1; 8 bases match TRBD1. Germline V gene data show CDR1 as SEHNR and CDR2 as FQNEAQ (reference sequence). This CDR3 spans 15 amino acids. The V and J ends lost 4 bases and 8 bases, in that order; junction bases with no gene match: 10. The CDR3 nucleotides are TGTGCCAGCAGCTCGACAGGGGTGGTGACCGATGAGCAGTTCTTC. Translated: CASSSTGVVTDEQFF. The complete variable domain, with remaining parts taken from reference TRBV7-9 and TRBJ2-1, reads DTGVSQNPRHKITKRGQNVTFRCDPISEHNRLYWYRQTLGQGPEFLTYFQNEAQLEKSRLLSDRFSAERPKGSFSTLEIQRTEQGDSAMYLCASSSTGVVTDEQFFGPGTRLTVL.

As for this clone: At the DNA level, this CDR3 is encoded by other sequences in the same sample as well. The chain links TRBV27 to TRBJ1-5, with unresolved D. With 2 bases removed from V and 6 bases from J, the gap between germline ends came to 8 bases. CDR3 length equals 13 residues. The germline gives CDR1 MNHEY, CDR2 SMNVEV (reference sequence). The CDR3 is CASSLAPSQPQHF. CDR3 DNA: TGTGCCAGCAGTTTAGCCCCAAGTCAGCCCCAGCATTTT.

The chain is built from TRBV10-2 and TRBJ1-1; D remains unclear. The CDR3 spans 16 residues. Germline-derived CDR1 and CDR2 are WSHSY and SAAADI. V was cut by 4 bases and J by 6 bases, with 21 bases left in between. CDR3 residues: CASSGGPVPLNPEAFF. The CDR3 nucleotides read TGCGCCAGCAGTGGTGGGCCGGTCCCTCTTAACCCTGAAGCTTTCTTT.

This chain connects TRBV28 to TRBJ1-3; the D is unclear. Trimming took 0 bases from V and 0 from J, leaving 9 bases between them. Germline loops: CDR1 MDHEN, CDR2 SYDVKM. This CDR3 contains 16 residues. The CDR3, as DNA: TGTGCCAGCAGTTTATGGTGGCAGGACTCTGGAAACACCATATATTTT. This encodes CASSLWWQDSGNTIYF.

The chain couples TRBV6-6 to TRBJ2-1; TRBD2 matches 7 bases. Germline V gene data show CDR1 as MNHNY and CDR2 as SVGAGI (reference sequence). Germline trimming cut 5 bases from V and 10 bases from J; bases unmatched to any gene: 5. This CDR3 has 12 residues. DNA for the CDR3: TGTGCCAGCAGTATACTAGCGCAGGAGCAGTTCTTC. This codes for CASSILAQEQFF.

This sequence joins TRBV7-8 and TRBJ2-7; 8 nucleotides line up with TRBD2. The length of the CDR3 is 15 residues. The V segment lost 4 bases and the J segment 1 base; nucleotides outside the gene matches: 6. Germline CDR1 and CDR2: SGHVS and FQNEAQ. The CDR3 DNA sequence: TGTGCCAGCAGCTCCCGGGGGGGCGAATCCTACGAGCAGTACTTC. Its protein product is CASSSRGGESYEQYF.

The V gene is TRBV27, the J gene TRBJ2-4; the D gene could be TRBD1 or TRBD2 (5 bases each). The germline V and J ends were trimmed by 2 bases and 9 bases, with 14 bases remaining between them. Germline V lookup: CDR1 MNHEY, CDR2 SMNVEV (reference sequence). This CDR3 region has 14 residues. CDR3 DNA sequence: TGTGCCAGCAGTTTAGGGGGATCGGGTAGCATTCAGTACTTC. This encodes CASSLGGSGSIQYF.

The rearrangement links TRBV4-1 to TRBJ1-5; no clear D gene. Germline CDR1 MGHRA, CDR2 YSYEKL. The CDR3 covers 13 residues. V was clipped by 10 bases and J by 7 bases, with 17 bases between them. The CDR3 loop reads CANLRELRQPQHF. Written as DNA, the CDR3 is TGCGCCAACTTGAGGGAGTTGAGGCAGCCCCAGCATTTT.

The V call is TRBV6-1, the J call TRBJ2-3; weak D call: TRBD1 (5 bases). V lost 2 bases and J 2 bases, leaving 11 bases between the germline ends. Germline values: CDR1 MNHNS, CDR2 SASEGT. CDR3 size: 15 residues. The CDR3 DNA reads as TGTGCCAGCAGTGAACCAGACAGCGTCACAGATACGCAGTATTTT. It is translated as CASSEPDSVTDTQYF.

In this sample, this clone is medium-sized. The chain's CDR3 is CASSLERPGQRRRQPQHF. The CDR3 coding sequence is TGTGCCAGCAGCTTAGAGAGACCGGGACAGCGCCGAAGGCAGCCCCAGCATTTT. This chain uses TRBV7-9 with TRBJ1-5; 7 bases are shared with TRBD1. Germline loops: CDR1 SEHNR, CDR2 FQNEAQ (reference sequence). V dropped 1 base and J dropped 7; count of bases not matched to a gene: 16. This CDR3 comprises 18 residues. Full variable domain (missing parts from reference TRBV7-9 and TRBJ1-5): DTGVSQNPRHKITKRGQNVTFRCDPISEHNRLYWYRQTLGQGPEFLTYFQNEAQLEKSRLLSDRFSAERPKGSFSTLEIQRTEQGDSAMYLCASSLERPGQRRRQPQHFGDGTRLSIL.